A single sample gave rise to the 3 T cell receptor beta chains below, sequenced in a study of T cells in Graves' hyperthyroidism and ophthalmopathy. Regions amplified from RNA transcripts were the TCR beta CDR3 regions. A first-round RT-PCR of the TCR CDR3 used the HTBI primer set. TCRdb re-analysed the multiplex PCR reads in MiXCR, keeping a single row per CDR3 protein. The sample lists about 250,000 distinct CDR3 sequences, roughly 15% occurring once. What was sequenced was blood. The receptors shown here come from a woman aged 45 to 65 with Graves' hyperthyroidism that later progressed to Graves' ophthalmopathy.

This clonotype was counted ten times or more. This chain joins TRBV29-1 and TRBJ2-5; 7 bases map to TRBD1. This CDR3 contains 14 residues. The V and J ends lost 5 bases and 1 base, in that order; junction bases with no gene match: 7. Germline-derived CDR1 and CDR2 are SQVTM and ANQGSEA. The CDR3 loop reads CSVPARGTQETQYF. In DNA, the CDR3 is TGCAGCGTTCCCGCCAGGGGGACCCAAGAGACCCAGTACTTC.

This clonotype was found many times. The CDR3 nucleotides are TGCAGTGCTAGAGAGTTGGAGGGATTGGTGGTTTACGAGCAGTACTTC. This codes for CSARELEGLVVYEQYF. The chain links TRBV20-1 to TRBJ2-7; D may be TRBD2 (6 bases). From germline, CDR1 is DFQATT and CDR2 SNEGSKA (reference sequence). V gave up 0 bases and J gave up 4 bases, with 19 bases separating them. The CDR3 runs to 16 residues.

This clonotype has ten or more counts. V is TRBV20-1 and J is TRBJ2-1, with 7 bases identical to TRBD2. V trimming: 5 bases; J trimming: 7 bases; junction bases outside the gene matches: 14. The length of the CDR3 is 15 residues. Germline-derived CDR1 and CDR2 are DFQATT and SNEGSKA (reference sequence). CDR3 coding DNA: TGCAGTGCTCCCTCAAGCGGGAAAAAGGGTAATGAGCAGTTCTTC. Translating it yields CSAPSSGKKGNEQFF.